This T cell receptor (beta chain) was recovered during a study of blood T cell repertoires in COVID-19. Overall study: Nucleic acid was either cDNA or gDNA, and it came from T cells, B-cell-depleted T cells, or PBMCs.

The CDR3 covers 13 residues. V lost 7 bases and J 3 bases, leaving 12 bases between the germline ends. How the authors handled the data: Reference gene primer amplification gave nucleated cell count estimates. Assay used: immunoSEQ multiplex PCR; TCRdb lists only in-frame clones, some missing. V, J and clone size reflect that table, while D and trimming were determined from the DNA. Seen here are 130,000 to 150,000 clones, 81% observed once, and the top ten hold 8% to 9%. The TCR was taken from a human donor with acute or convalescent COVID-19. The donor label of this sample is uncertain. This chain connects TRBV12-3 or TRBV12-4 to TRBJ1-1, with D perhaps matching TRBD1 (6 bases). Sequences were obtained from peripheral blood. The CDR3 spells CASTPRGYTEAFF. The CDR3 nucleotides are TGTGCCAGCACCCCCAGGGGTTACACTGAAGCTTTCTTT.